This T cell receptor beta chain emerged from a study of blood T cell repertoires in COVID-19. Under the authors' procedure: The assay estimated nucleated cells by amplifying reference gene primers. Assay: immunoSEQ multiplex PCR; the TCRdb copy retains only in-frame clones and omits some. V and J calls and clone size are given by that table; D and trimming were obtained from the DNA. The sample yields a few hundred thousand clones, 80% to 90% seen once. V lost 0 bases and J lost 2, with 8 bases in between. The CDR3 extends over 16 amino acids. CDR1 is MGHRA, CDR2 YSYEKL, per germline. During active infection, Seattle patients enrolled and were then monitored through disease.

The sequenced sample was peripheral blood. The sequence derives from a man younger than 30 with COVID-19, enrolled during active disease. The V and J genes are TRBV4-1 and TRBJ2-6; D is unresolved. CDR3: CASSQESVTGANVLTF. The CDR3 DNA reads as TGCGCCAGCAGCCAAGAATCCGTAACTGGGGCCAACGTCCTGACTTTC.